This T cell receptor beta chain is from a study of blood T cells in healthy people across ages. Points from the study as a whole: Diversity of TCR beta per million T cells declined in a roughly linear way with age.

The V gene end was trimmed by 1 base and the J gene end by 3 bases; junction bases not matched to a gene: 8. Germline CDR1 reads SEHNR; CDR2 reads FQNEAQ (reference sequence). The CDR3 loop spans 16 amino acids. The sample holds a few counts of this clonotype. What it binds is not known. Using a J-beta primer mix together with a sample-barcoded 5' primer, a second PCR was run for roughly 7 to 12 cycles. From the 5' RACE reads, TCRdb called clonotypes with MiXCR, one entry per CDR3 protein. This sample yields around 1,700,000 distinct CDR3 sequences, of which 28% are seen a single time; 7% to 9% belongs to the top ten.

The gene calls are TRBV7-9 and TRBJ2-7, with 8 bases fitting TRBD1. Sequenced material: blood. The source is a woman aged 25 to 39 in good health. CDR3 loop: CASSLVRATGVYEQYF. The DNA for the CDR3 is TGTGCCAGCAGCTTAGTCCGCGCGACAGGGGTCTACGAGCAGTACTTC. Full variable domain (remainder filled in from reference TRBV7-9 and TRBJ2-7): DTGVSQNPRHKITKRGQNVTFRCDPISEHNRLYWYRQTLGQGPEFLTYFQNEAQLEKSRLLSDRFSAERPKGSFSTLEIQRTEQGDSAMYLCASSLVRATGVYEQYFGPGTRLTVT.